A selection of T cell receptor beta chains follows, all from one sample in a study of vaccination effects on CD4 cells after COVID-19. Only in-frame clones appear in the TCRdb table, and some are missing; sequencing was by immunoSEQ multiplex PCR. The sample lists approximately 47,000 clones, 76% occurring once. Antigen specificity for these receptors is unknown. The source was CD4+ T cells from PBMCs cultured without peptide, collected before COVID-19 vaccination. Receptors were obtained from a human donor who had a prior SARS-CoV-2 infection. The CDR3 runs from the conserved cysteine through the conserved F or W. D genes are given only for firm matches. Some rows mark clone size as missing; the rest say once, few, many or name a class of expanded clone.

DNA: TGTGCCAGCAGCCTTAGTCCTACAACAGATACGCAGTATTTT; CDR3: CASSLSPTTDTQYF; J: TRBJ2-3; size: NA; length: 14; D: NA; V: TRBV28
DNA: TGTGCCAGCAGCCGGGGCAGGTATAGCAATCAGCCCCAGCATTTT; CDR3: CASSRGRYSNQPQHF; J: TRBJ1-5; size: NA; length: 15; D: NA; V: TRBV13
DNA: TGTGCCATCAGCCCTACTAGCGGGGGGACTGGAGATACGCAGTATTTT; CDR3: CAISPTSGGTGDTQYF; J: TRBJ2-3; size: NA; length: 16; D: TRBD2; V: TRBV10-3
DNA: TGCGCCAGCAGCCCTATACAGGGGGAATTGAGTGGAAACACCATATATTTT; CDR3: CASSPIQGELSGNTIYF; J: TRBJ1-3; size: NA; length: 17; D: TRBD1; V: TRBV5-1
DNA: TGTGCCAGCAGCTTAGCGAGTCAGGGATTGGGGGAGCTGTTTTTT; CDR3: CASSLASQGLGELFF; J: TRBJ2-2; size: few; length: 15; D: NA; V: TRBV7-9
DNA: TGTGCCAGCAGTGTCGGGACAGCCAACCTAAACATTCAGTACTTC; CDR3: CASSVGTANLNIQYF; J: TRBJ2-4; size: NA; length: 15; D: TRBD1; V: TRBV27
DNA: TGTGCCAGCAGTTACCGAACAGGGGGCCAAAACACCATATATTTT; CDR3: CASSYRTGGQNTIYF; J: TRBJ1-3; size: NA; length: 15; D: TRBD1; V: TRBV6-2/TRBV6-3
DNA: TGTGCCAGCAGCCCTCGGACAGGGTCATCCTTAGTCGGGGAGCTGTTTTTT; CDR3: CASSPRTGSSLVGELFF; J: TRBJ2-2; size: NA; length: 17; D: TRBD1; V: TRBV7-2
DNA: TGTGCCAGCAGCTTGGCCAGGCAGGGGAATGAAAAACTGTTTTTT; CDR3: CASSLARQGNEKLFF; J: TRBJ1-4; size: NA; length: 15; D: NA; V: TRBV5-4
DNA: TGTGCCAGCAGCTTGGAGCAGAACACAAACTATGGCTACACCTTC; CDR3: CASSLEQNTNYGYTF; J: TRBJ1-2; size: few; length: 15; D: NA; V: TRBV5-5
DNA: TGTGCCAGCAGCTTAGATGTAGAGACCCAGTACTTC; CDR3: CASSLDVETQYF; J: TRBJ2-5; size: NA; length: 12; D: NA; V: TRBV7-2
DNA: TGTGCCTGGAGTGTCTGGGTGGTGGACACCGGGGAGCTGTTTTTT; CDR3: CAWSVWVVDTGELFF; J: TRBJ2-2; size: NA; length: 15; D: NA; V: TRBV30
DNA: TGTGCCAGCAGTGCGGACGCCAACACCGGGGAGCTGTTTTTT; CDR3: CASSADANTGELFF; J: TRBJ2-2; size: NA; length: 14; D: NA; V: TRBV2
DNA: TGTGCCAGCAGCTTCGGGGACCGGGTCACCGGGGAGCTGTTTTTT; CDR3: CASSFGDRVTGELFF; J: TRBJ2-2; size: once; length: 15; D: NA; V: TRBV7-9
DNA: TGTGCCAGCAGCATAGGGGGTGCTGGGGCCAACGTCCTGACTTTC; CDR3: CASSIGGAGANVLTF; J: TRBJ2-6; size: NA; length: 15; D: NA; V: TRBV6-5
DNA: TGTGCCAGCAGTGTTCAGCAGCCCTCTGGGGCCAACGTCCTGACTTTC; CDR3: CASSVQQPSGANVLTF; J: TRBJ2-6; size: NA; length: 16; D: NA; V: TRBV2
DNA: TGTGCCAGCAGGAGGGACACAAGCACAGATACGCAGTATTTT; CDR3: CASRRDTSTDTQYF; J: TRBJ2-3; size: NA; length: 14; D: NA; V: TRBV6-5
DNA: TGTGCCAGCTCACCTCAAGAGACCCAGTACTTC; CDR3: CASSPQETQYF; J: TRBJ2-5; size: NA; length: 11; D: NA; V: TRBV18
DNA: TGTGCCAGCAGCCCTTCGGGGGGTCCCGATCAGCCCCAGCATTTT; CDR3: CASSPSGGPDQPQHF; J: TRBJ1-5; size: NA; length: 15; D: NA; V: TRBV5-8
DNA: TGTGCCAGCACAGGGGTTGCCTATGGCTACACCTTC; CDR3: CASTGVAYGYTF; J: TRBJ1-2; size: NA; length: 12; D: NA; V: TRBV6-6
DNA: TGCGCCAGCCGACTAGACCCAGGGGACAATACGCAGTATTTT; CDR3: CASRLDPGDNTQYF; J: TRBJ2-3; size: NA; length: 14; D: NA; V: TRBV5-1
DNA: TGTGCCAGCAGCTTGTTGGGGACGCTGGGCGAGACCCAGTACTTC; CDR3: CASSLLGTLGETQYF; J: TRBJ2-5; size: NA; length: 15; D: NA; V: TRBV7-2
DNA: TGTGCCACCCCGACTAGACCCGAAACAAACAGCTCCTACAATGAGCAGTTCTTC; CDR3: CATPTRPETNSSYNEQFF; J: TRBJ2-1; size: NA; length: 18; D: NA; V: TRBV9
DNA: TGTGCCAGCTCACCACCGTCAGTAGATACTGAAGCTTTCTTT; CDR3: CASSPPSVDTEAFF; J: TRBJ1-1; size: few; length: 14; D: NA; V: TRBV18
DNA: TGTGCCAGTAGTCCACAGGGCTTCTATGGCTACACCTTC; CDR3: CASSPQGFYGYTF; J: TRBJ1-2; size: few; length: 13; D: NA; V: TRBV19
DNA: TGCGCCAGCAGCTTGGCCTCCGGGGCTTTTGGAAACACCATATATTTT; CDR3: CASSLASGAFGNTIYF; J: TRBJ1-3; size: NA; length: 16; D: NA; V: TRBV5-1
DNA: TGTGCCTGGAGTGTTTCATCAGGGGATTCACCCCTCCACTTT; CDR3: CAWSVSSGDSPLHF; J: TRBJ1-6; size: NA; length: 14; D: NA; V: TRBV30
DNA: TGTGCCAGCAGTTTAGGACTGGATCAAGAGACCCAGTACTTC; CDR3: CASSLGLDQETQYF; J: TRBJ2-5; size: once; length: 14; D: NA; V: TRBV5-4
DNA: TGCGCCAGCAGCTTGACGGCGTCTTTATCCTACGAGCAGTACTTC; CDR3: CASSLTASLSYEQYF; J: TRBJ2-7; size: NA; length: 15; D: NA; V: TRBV5-1
DNA: TGTGCCAGCAGCACCAAGGGACTAGCAGCCTACAATGAGCAGTTCTTC; CDR3: CASSTKGLAAYNEQFF; J: TRBJ2-1; size: NA; length: 16; D: TRBD2; V: TRBV13
DNA: TGTGCCACCAGCAGAGGTGGTTACAGTAACAATGAGCAGTTCTTC; CDR3: CATSRGGYSNNEQFF; J: TRBJ2-1; size: NA; length: 15; D: NA; V: TRBV15
DNA: TGTGCCAGCAGCCCGATAGGGGTTGAGACCGGGGAGCTGTTTTTT; CDR3: CASSPIGVETGELFF; J: TRBJ2-2; size: NA; length: 15; D: NA; V: TRBV9
DNA: TGTGCCAGCAGCTCGACTAGCTACTACGAGCAGTACTTC; CDR3: CASSSTSYYEQYF; J: TRBJ2-7; size: NA; length: 13; D: TRBD2; V: TRBV7-8
DNA: TGTGCCAGCAGCCGCCACTCACTACCTTTTTACGAGCAGTACTTC; CDR3: CASSRHSLPFYEQYF; J: TRBJ2-7; size: NA; length: 15; D: NA; V: TRBV5-4
DNA: TGTGCCAGCAGCTTAGATAGGACTAGCGGGGGGGCAGGGGATGAGCAGTTCTTC; CDR3: CASSLDRTSGGAGDEQFF; J: TRBJ2-1; size: NA; length: 18; D: TRBD2; V: TRBV11-2
DNA: TGTGCCAGCAGCCGACTACCGGGGGGCCGGCCTTGGGGGCAGTATTTT; CDR3: CASSRLPGGRPWGQYF; J: TRBJ2-3; size: NA; length: 16; D: NA; V: TRBV11-2
DNA: TGTGCCACCAGTACAGGGAGTACCGGGGAGCTGTTTTTT; CDR3: CATSTGSTGELFF; J: TRBJ2-2; size: once; length: 13; D: NA; V: TRBV24-1
DNA: TGCAGCGTTGAAGTATACCGCTCGAACACTGAAGCTTTCTTT; CDR3: CSVEVYRSNTEAFF; J: TRBJ1-1; size: NA; length: 14; D: NA; V: TRBV29-1
DNA: TGTGCCAGCATCCCCGAACCCGGGACGGACACAGATACGCAGTATTTT; CDR3: CASIPEPGTDTDTQYF; J: TRBJ2-3; size: NA; length: 16; D: NA; V: TRBV27
DNA: TGTGCCAGCAGCCACAGGGACGGGGGGGCCTACAATGAGCAGTTCTTC; CDR3: CASSHRDGGAYNEQFF; J: TRBJ2-1; size: NA; length: 16; D: TRBD2; V: TRBV5-4